The clone carrying this T cell receptor beta chain was seen only a few times. A second roughly 6 to 12 cycle PCR used barcoded and J-beta primers. TCRdb ran MiXCR on the 5' RACE reads and lists one entry per CDR3 protein. This sample has fewer than 900,000 distinct CDR3 sequences; around 48% occur once, and the top ten carry under 35%. V was shortened by 0 bases and J by 4 bases, with 13 bases between the two germline ends. The CDR3 extends over 16 amino acids. Germline assignment: CDR1 LGHNA and CDR2 YNFKEQ. The data stem from a study of blood T cells in healthy people across ages. Sequenced input: blood. The receptor was derived from a woman aged 55-70 years in good health. The V call is TRBV4-2, the J call TRBJ2-1, with D perhaps matching TRBD2 (6 bases). CDR3 residues: CASSQEEGGSYNEQFF. CDR3 coding DNA: TGTGCCAGCAGCCAAGAGGAGGGAGGCTCTTACAATGAGCAGTTCTTC.